The subject of this entry is one TCR beta chain. Its matching antigen is unknown. Assay used: immunoSEQ multiplex PCR; TCRdb lists only in-frame clones, some missing. The data hold 90,000 to 150,000 clones, with approximately 96% observed a single time. The data were obtained in a study of graft-versus-host responses after intestinal transplantation. Study overall: The whole recipient group had anti-thymocyte globulin induction followed by tacrolimus and steroids for roughly three years.

Whole-study results and caveats: Some GvH clones were seen earlier in gut or blood, suggesting intestinal origin. Early after transplant, HvG clones declined as circulating GvH clones peaked.

The CDR3 loop spans 16 amino acids. The V and J ends lost 0 bases and 0 bases respectively, with 11 bases between them. Germline CDR1 reads SGDLS; CDR2 reads YYNGEE. This chain links TRBV9 with TRBJ2-3; perhaps TRBD1 as D (6 bases). This receptor was identified in a human donor who received an intestinal transplant. Sample: unstimulated CD8+ T cells sorted from spleen or lymph node cells, taken before intestinal transplant. The CDR3 is CASSVEGGTSTDTQYF. DNA of the CDR3: TGTGCCAGCAGCGTAGAAGGGGGAACTAGCACAGATACGCAGTATTTT. Full variable domain (missing parts from reference TRBV9 and TRBJ2-3): DSGVTQTPKHLITATGQRVTLRCSPRSGDLSVYWYQQSLDQGLQFLIQYYNGEERAKGNILERFSAQQFPDLHSELNLSSLELGDSALYFCASSVEGGTSTDTQYFGPGTRLTVL.